This T cell receptor beta chain was captured in a study of T cell repertoires in ileal Crohn's disease. Study-level information: Thiopurines (about eleven) or anti-TNF agents (roughly 17) were given postoperatively to about half. Per sample, 400 to 550 nanograms of biopsy DNA were TCRB immunosequenced. The study's findings and limits: Mucosal expansions were suggested to be mainly CD8 T cells. Endoscopic recurrence occurred in every patient whose clonality exceeded 26.8%.

Noted time point: inflamed ileum from the surgical specimen. The method was immunoSEQ multiplex PCR; TCRdb's version includes in-frame clones alone and lacks a portion of them. Of roughly 13,000 clones in the sample, 65% to 80% were seen once. The CDR3 runs 14 residues. V lost 1 base, J lost 4 bases, and 8 bases lay in between. Per germline, CDR1 LGHNA and CDR2 YNFKEQ. Note on this clone: Its antigen remains unknown.

V and J are TRBV4-2 and TRBJ1-5; D unresolved. Material: ileal tissue. The TCR comes from an adult with Crohn's disease. The CDR3 DNA reads as TGTGCCAGCAGCCAAGTTGGGGAGAATCAGCCCCAGCATTTT. Protein sequence: CASSQVGENQPQHF.